Each of the 5 T cell receptor beta chains below was sequenced from the same sample in a study of T cells after yellow fever vaccination. TCRdb re-called the 5' RACE reads through MiXCR, storing one row per CDR3 protein. The sample carries about 320,000 distinct CDR3 sequences, 12% recorded once. Material: CD4+ T cells sorted from PBMCs, obtained 15 days after the yellow fever booster vaccination. These receptors originate from a man aged 18-30 years who received the YFV17D yellow fever vaccine.

This clonotype was counted only a few times. V gene TRBV29-1 combines with J gene TRBJ2-1; D gene ambiguous. Trimming shortened V by 5 bases and J by 6 bases, and 14 bases separated the two germline ends. The CDR3 is made up of 13 amino acids. Looked up from germline, CDR1 is SQVTM and CDR2 is ANQGSEA. The DNA of the CDR3 is TGCAGCGTTACCCGGGCCGGTATCAATGAGCAGTTCTTC. Amino acid sequence: CSVTRAGINEQFF.

This clonotype appeared a few times. The rearrangement links TRBV4-2 to TRBJ2-1; D is perhaps TRBD2 (6 bases). V lost 1 base to trimming and J lost 1 base, with 8 bases between them. The CDR3 is made up of 15 amino acids. The V gene's germline CDR1 is LGHNA and CDR2 YNFKEQ. Here the CDR3 DNA reads TGTGCCAGCAGCCAAGCGGGGGATTCCTACAATGAGCAGTTCTTC. Its protein is CASSQAGDSYNEQFF.

This clonotype has only a few counts. The V and J genes are TRBV18 and TRBJ1-2, with D unclear. CDR3 length equals 14 residues. V lost 3 bases to trimming and J lost 2 bases, with 10 bases between them. Germline CDR1 reads KGHSH; CDR2 reads LQKENI. The CDR3 DNA follows: TGTGCCAGCTCACCCGAGGCGACGAACTATGGCTACACCTTC. Translating it yields CASSPEATNYGYTF.

V is TRBV4-3 and J is TRBJ1-2; D not certain. CDR1 is LGHNA and CDR2 is YSLEER in the germline V gene. With 1 base removed from V and 4 bases from J, the gap between germline ends came to 10 bases. The CDR3 is 14 residues long. CDR3 in DNA: TGCGCCAGCAGCCAAGTCAAGTTTACCTATGGCTACACCTTC. This encodes CASSQVKFTYGYTF.

The V gene is TRBV19, the J gene TRBJ2-2; D possibly corresponds to TRBD2 (5 bases). V lost 3 bases, J lost 0 bases, and 8 bases lay in between. This CDR3 comprises 15 residues. In germline, CDR1 is LNHDA, CDR2 SQIVND (reference sequence). The CDR3 loop is CASSIRDTNTGELFF. The CDR3 region has the DNA TGTGCCAGTAGTATCCGGGATACGAACACCGGGGAGCTGTTTTTT.